The 3 T cell receptor beta chains below all came from one sample that was sequenced in a study of T cell changes during pregnancy in multiple sclerosis. Libraries were prepared by immunoSEQ multiplex PCR; TCRdb keeps only in-frame clonotypes and omits some of them. Among 35,000 to 50,000 clones listed, roughly 92% were seen once. The sample in question was CD4+ T cells from peripheral blood mononuclear cells, obtained in the first trimester of pregnancy. The source is a female donor with multiple sclerosis, enrolled in a pregnancy study.

V and J are TRBV11-2 and TRBJ2-7; maybe TRBD2 (5 bases). The CDR3 runs 14 residues. Trimming pared 1 base from V and 4 bases from J, leaving 11 bases between. Per the germline V gene, CDR1 is SGHAT and CDR2 is FQNNGV. CDR3 protein: CASSLGGRPYEQYF. The CDR3 DNA is TGTGCCAGCAGCTTAGGAGGGAGACCTTACGAGCAGTACTTC. Based on the CDR3 plus reference TRBV11-2 and TRBJ2-7, the full variable domain is EAGVAQSPRYKIIEKRQSVAFWCNPISGHATLYWYQQILGQGPKLLIQFQNNGVVDDSQLPKDRFSAERLKGVDSTLKIQPAKLEDSAVYLCASSLGGRPYEQYFGPGTRLTVT.

The chain employs TRBV6-5 and TRBJ2-7; possibly TRBD1 for D (5 bases). Trimming shortened V by 5 bases and J by 5 bases, and 16 bases separated the two germline ends. The CDR3 runs to 14 residues. Germline CDR1 reads MNHEY; CDR2 reads SVGAGI. The CDR3 DNA reads TGTGCCAGCAGTCCGGGCTACCCCAGGGACGAGCAGTACTTC. Translation gives CASSPGYPRDEQYF.

The genes are TRBV5-6 and TRBJ1-2, with D possibly matching TRBD1 (6 bases). Per germline, CDR1 SGHDT and CDR2 YYEEEE. The CDR3 extends over 13 amino acids. The V end was cut by 4 bases, the J end by 6 bases, with 13 bases between. CDR3 sequence reads: CASSQQGADGYTF. Written as DNA, the CDR3 is TGTGCCAGCAGCCAACAGGGAGCTGATGGCTACACCTTC.